The rows below give T cell receptor beta chains drawn from one sample of a study of blood T cell repertoires in COVID-19. This table comes from immunoSEQ multiplex PCR, and its TCRdb copy is limited to in-frame clones, with some not included. The table includes under 300,000 clones, 75% to 90% detected once. Sequenced material: peripheral blood. The receptors stem from a man aged 45 to 65 with acute or convalescent COVID-19. The CDR3 runs from the conserved cysteine through the conserved F or W. Each record gives: clone size, D gene, V gene, J gene, CDR3 protein, CDR3 DNA. A D gene is named only where the DNA matches it firmly. Some rows have no size entry. The others give once, few or many, or a class for an expanded clone.

>.|.|TRBV19|TRBJ1-2
CASSIGTVPGYTF
TGTGCCAGTAGTATAGGGACAGTTCCTGGCTACACCTTC
>.|.|TRBV14|TRBJ2-1
CASSQGQGNEQFF
TGTGCCAGCAGCCAGGGGCAGGGGAATGAGCAGTTCTTC
>.|.|TRBV5-1|TRBJ1-4
CASSLSGGDEEKLFF
TGCGCCAGCAGTCTATCTGGGGGGGACGAGGAAAAACTGTTTTTT
>.|.|TRBV4-2|TRBJ1-4
CASSQDPRNEKLFF
TGTGCCAGCAGCCAAGATCCCAGGAATGAAAAACTGTTTTTT
>once|TRBD1|TRBV5-5|TRBJ2-5
CASSRTGGGETQYF
TGTGCCAGCAGCCGTACAGGGGGCGGAGAGACCCAGTACTTC
>.|TRBD2|TRBV5-1|TRBJ2-5
CASSSLAGAQETQYF
TGCGCCAGCAGCTCACTAGCGGGGGCCCAAGAGACCCAGTACTTC
>.|.|TRBV19|TRBJ1-2
CASTTGHQYGYTF
TGTGCCAGTACCACAGGGCATCAGTATGGCTACACCTTC
>.|TRBD1|TRBV6-5|TRBJ1-5
CASSQQGQGNQPQHF
TGTGCCAGCAGTCAACAGGGGCAGGGCAATCAGCCCCAGCATTTT
>.|.|TRBV5-1|TRBJ2-3
CASSLEAMSSTDTQYF
TGCGCCAGCAGCCTTGAGGCCATGTCTAGCACAGATACGCAGTATTTT
>.|.|TRBV6-1|TRBJ1-1
CASSDRAYTEAFF
TGTGCCAGCAGTGACAGGGCTTACACTGAAGCTTTCTTT
>.|TRBD1|TRBV6-5|TRBJ1-4
CASSYKGQGERKLFF
TGTGCCAGCAGTTATAAGGGGCAGGGGGAGCGGAAACTGTTTTTT
>many|TRBD1|TRBV2|TRBJ1-2
CASSRGQGGDYGYTF
TGTGCCAGCAGTAGGGGACAGGGAGGGGACTATGGCTACACCTTC
>.|.|TRBV5-4|TRBJ2-7
CASSLAGQGFSYEQYF
TGTGCCAGCAGCTTGGCCGGTCAGGGATTTTCCTACGAGCAGTACTTC
>.|.|TRBV5-4|TRBJ1-2
CASSSEGSWGLGYTF
TGTGCCAGCAGCTCGGAGGGGAGTTGGGGCCTTGGCTACACCTTC
>.|TRBD2|TRBV3-1/TRBV3-2|TRBJ2-3
CASSQVVTGGSTDTQYF
TGTGCCAGCAGCCAAGTTGTAACGGGGGGGAGCACAGATACGCAGTATTTT
>.|.|TRBV5-1|TRBJ2-3
CASRETGHTDTQYF
TGCGCCAGCAGAGAGACAGGACACACAGATACGCAGTATTTT
>once|.|TRBV5-1|TRBJ1-2
CASSLAAGAGGYTF
TGCGCCAGCAGCTTGGCCGCTGGGGCAGGGGGCTACACCTTC
>.|.|TRBV5-4|TRBJ1-1
CASSLAGGVRGAFF
TGTGCCAGCAGCTTGGCAGGAGGGGTAAGAGGAGCTTTCTTT
>.|.|TRBV4-1|TRBJ1-3
CASSQDGRASGNTIYF
TGCGCCAGCAGCCAAGATGGCAGGGCCTCTGGAAACACCATATATTTT
>.|TRBD1|TRBV6-5|TRBJ1-1
CASTPLGQKNTEAFF
TGTGCCAGCACCCCTCTGGGACAGAAGAACACTGAAGCTTTCTTT
>once|.|TRBV19|TRBJ2-3
CASSDREGDTQYF
TGTGCCAGTTCCGACCGGGAAGGAGATACGCAGTATTTT
>.|.|TRBV29-1|TRBJ2-3
CSAEDPQRDTQYF
TGCAGCGCCGAGGATCCCCAAAGAGATACGCAGTATTTT
>once|TRBD1|TRBV5-4|TRBJ2-3
CASSPPGQESTDTQYF
TGTGCCAGCAGCCCTCCGGGACAGGAAAGCACAGATACGCAGTATTTT
>.|.|TRBV11-1|TRBJ1-2
CASSQSPERGYTF
TGTGCCAGCAGCCAAAGCCCCGAACGTGGCTACACCTTC
>once|.|TRBV27|TRBJ2-1
CASRWTANNEQFF
TGTGCCAGCAGATGGACAGCGAACAATGAGCAGTTCTTC
>.|TRBD2|TRBV9|TRBJ2-5
CASSRLAGSQETQYF
TGTGCCAGCAGTCGACTAGCGGGATCTCAAGAGACCCAGTACTTC
>.|.|TRBV19|TRBJ1-1
CASRTTGNTEAFF
TGTGCCAGTAGGACAACAGGGAACACTGAAGCTTTCTTT
>.|.|TRBV18|TRBJ2-6
CASSPAALTSGANVLTF
TGTGCCAGCTCACCGGCGGCCCTTACTTCTGGGGCCAACGTCCTGACTTTC
>.|TRBD1|TRBV18|TRBJ1-6
CASSPRTGDSPLHF
TGTGCCAGCTCACCACGGACAGGGGACTCACCCCTCCACTTT
>.|.|TRBV24-1|TRBJ2-5
CATSDGGPSETQYF
TGTGCCACCAGTGATGGAGGCCCCTCAGAGACCCAGTACTTC
>.|.|TRBV9|TRBJ1-3
CASSVGGLSGNTIYF
TGTGCCAGCAGCGTAGGAGGGCTCTCTGGAAACACCATATATTTT
>.|.|TRBV2|TRBJ2-5
CASSDRGTETQYF
TGTGCCAGCAGTGACCGGGGGACAGAGACCCAGTACTTC
>.|TRBD2|TRBV30|TRBJ2-7
CAWSVLWGGSYEQYF
TGTGCCTGGAGTGTTTTGTGGGGGGGAAGTTACGAGCAGTACTTC
>few|.|TRBV10-1|TRBJ2-1
CASSRTPYNEQFF
TGCGCCAGCAGCCGGACACCGTACAATGAGCAGTTCTTC
>.|.|TRBV25-1|TRBJ1-5
CASSQGLDQPQHF
TGTGCCAGCAGCCAGGGTTTGGATCAGCCCCAGCATTTT
>.|TRBD2|TRBV5-6|TRBJ2-5
CASIAGAQETQYF
TGTGCCAGCATCGCGGGAGCCCAAGAGACCCAGTACTTC
>.|.|TRBV21-1|TRBJ1-4
CATYSPVEEKLFF
TGTGCCACTTACTCCCCCGTAGAGGAAAAACTGTTTTTT
>.|.|TRBV5-1|TRBJ1-1
CASSHRVGTEAFF
TGCGCCAGCAGTCACAGGGTCGGGACTGAAGCTTTCTTT
>once|.|TRBV19|TRBJ1-1
CASSLGLSTEAFF
TGTGCCAGTAGTCTCGGGTTATCGACTGAAGCTTTCTTT
>.|TRBD2|TRBV5-1|TRBJ2-3
CASTRPSGGGDTQYF
TGCGCCAGCACCCGCCCTAGCGGGGGAGGGGATACGCAGTATTTT
>.|.|TRBV18|TRBJ1-5
CASSQYGQPGQPQHF
TGTGCCAGCTCACAGTACGGACAGCCGGGTCAGCCCCAGCATTTT
>.|.|TRBV10-1|TRBJ2-1
CASTNPGEKQFF
TGCGCCAGCACCAACCCCGGGGAAAAGCAGTTCTTC
>.|.|TRBV30|TRBJ2-1
CAWTGGLNNEQFF
TGTGCCTGGACGGGGGGCCTTAACAATGAGCAGTTCTTC
>.|.|TRBV3-1/TRBV3-2|TRBJ1-6
CASSPWGGNSPLHF
TGTGCCAGCAGCCCCTGGGGGGGGAATTCACCCCTCCACTTT
>.|.|TRBV5-4|TRBJ2-7
CASSYDSYEQYF
TGTGCCAGCAGCTATGACAGCTACGAGCAGTACTTC
>.|.|TRBV10-3|TRBJ1-1
CASREGLDSEAFF
TGTGCCTCCAGGGAGGGGTTGGACTCTGAAGCTTTCTTT
>.|.|TRBV2|TRBJ1-1
CASSTFGQSEAFF
TGTGCCAGCAGCACCTTCGGACAGTCTGAAGCTTTCTTT
>few|.|TRBV5-5|TRBJ1-5
CASSLSGSGQPQHF
TGTGCCAGCAGCCTGTCTGGTAGCGGTCAGCCCCAGCATTTT